The 31 T cell receptor beta chains presented below share a single source sample, sequenced in a study of cytomegalovirus exposure and HLA in healthy donors. Primers: 60 Vbeta forward and 13 Jbeta reverse. The repertoire was sequenced with immunoSEQ multiplex PCR; TCRdb's copy has only in-frame clones and lacks some. The sample lists 150,000 to 200,000 clones; 60% to 75% were seen once. The sample taken for sequencing was PBMCs. The receptor set was obtained from a woman between 50 and 59 years old in good health and CMV-seropositive.

The chain is built from TRBV12-5 and TRBJ1-2; 7 nucleotides line up with TRBD1. The ends lost 1 base at V and 7 bases at J; junction bases unmatched: 9. The CDR3 loop spans 15 amino acids. CDR1 is LGHNT, CDR2 FRNRAP, per germline. Here the CDR3 reads CASGLEQGYLRGYTF. The CDR3 nucleotides read TGTGCTAGTGGTTTGGAACAGGGGTATCTTCGTGGCTACACCTTC.

The chain carries TRBV10-3 and TRBJ2-7, with 7 nucleotides matching TRBD2. Germline V gene sequence: CDR1 ENHRY, CDR2 SYGVKD. CDR3 length equals 13 residues. Trimming cost V 6 bases and J 6 bases; bases outside gene matches: 8. The CDR3, as DNA: TGTGCCATCAGCCCCACTAGCGACTCCGAGCAGTACTTC. It yields the protein CAISPTSDSEQYF.

DNA for the CDR3: TGTGCCAGCAGTCCACGCCCGGGGACCCAGTACTTC. Translated, it gives CASSPRPGTQYF. V gene TRBV6-5 combines with J gene TRBJ2-5; D not certain. Germline V gives CDR1 MNHEY, CDR2 SVGAGI. V lost 5 bases and J lost 7, with 11 bases in between. This CDR3 has 12 amino acids.

The V call is TRBV5-1, the J call TRBJ2-2; D unclear. This CDR3 contains 16 residues. Germline V gives CDR1 SGHRS, CDR2 YFSETQ. V gave up 0 bases and J gave up 1 base, with 10 bases separating them. The CDR3 nucleotides read TGCGCCAGCAGCTTGGCCAGCAGGTGGAACACCGGGGAGCTGTTTTTT. This encodes CASSLASRWNTGELFF.

The gene calls are TRBV5-1 and TRBJ1-3; D is unclear. The length of the CDR3 is 15 residues. The germline gives CDR1 SGHRS, CDR2 YFSETQ. V was clipped by 4 bases and J by 4 bases, with 15 bases between them. For the CDR3, the DNA is TGCGCCAGCAGCGTCTCCCCCGGGTCCGGAAACACCATATATTTT. This gives the protein CASSVSPGSGNTIYF.

CDR3 sequence reads: CASSDRGRNTEAFF. The CDR3 coding sequence is TGTGCCAGCAGCGACAGGGGGAGGAACACTGAAGCTTTCTTT. This chain links TRBV7-9 with TRBJ1-1; 9 bases are shared with TRBD1. The germline V gene encodes CDR1 SEHNR and CDR2 FQNEAQ (reference sequence). Trimming removed 5 bases from V and 1 base from J; junction bases left unmatched: 2. CDR3 size: 14 residues.

The gene calls are TRBV6-1 and TRBJ2-1; D perhaps matches TRBD1 (7 bases). Trimming removed 3 bases from V and 12 bases from J, with 18 bases in between. The CDR3 has 14 amino acids. The germline V gene has CDR1 MNHNS and CDR2 SASEGT. The CDR3 spells CASSDSGAGGAQFF. CDR3 coding DNA: TGTGCCAGCAGTGACTCGGGGGCAGGGGGTGCGCAGTTCTTC.

V is TRBV14 and J is TRBJ1-1, with D maybe TRBD1 (5 bases). Germline loops: CDR1 SGHDN, CDR2 FVKESK. Trimming removed 4 bases from V and 2 bases from J, with 14 bases in between. This CDR3 region has 15 residues. CDR3 amino acids: CASSPRTSLNTEAFF. CDR3 nucleotides: TGTGCCAGCAGCCCAAGGACAAGCCTAAACACTGAAGCTTTCTTT.

This chain links TRBV2 with TRBJ2-2; the D is unclear. V was shortened by 5 bases and J by 4 bases, with 14 bases between the two germline ends. Looked up from germline, CDR1 is SNHLY and CDR2 is FYNNEI. The CDR3 has 15 amino acids. CDR3 nucleotide sequence: TGTGCCAGCAGTCTGCGCGCCCTCGTCACCGGGGAGCTGTTTTTT. Its protein product is CASSLRALVTGELFF.

The sample holds one count of this clone. The chain joins TRBV7-8 to TRBJ1-2; D gene ambiguous. V shed 4 bases and J shed 0 bases, with 12 bases lying between them. The CDR3 extends over 15 amino acids. The V gene's germline CDR1 is SGHVS and CDR2 FQNEAQ. The CDR3: CASSSSGQANYGYTF. The CDR3 nucleotides are TGTGCCAGCAGCTCCTCAGGCCAAGCTAACTATGGCTACACCTTC.

The chain links TRBV11-1 to TRBJ1-1; no firm D call. The CDR3 contains 14 residues. V was pared by 3 bases and J by 0 bases, with 8 bases between. Germline V gives CDR1 SGHAT, CDR2 FQDESV (reference sequence). CDR3 sequence: CASSFSPLNTEAFF. The DNA of the CDR3 is TGTGCCAGCAGCTTTTCCCCCTTGAACACTGAAGCTTTCTTT.

This clone was recorded a few times. The chain recombines TRBV11-2 with TRBJ2-7; D remains ambiguous. Germline lookup yields CDR1 SGHAT and CDR2 FQNNGV. The CDR3 has 11 residues. V lost 1 base to trimming and J lost 6 bases, with 4 bases between them. The chain's CDR3 is CASSLAFEQYF. The CDR3 coding sequence is TGTGCCAGCAGCTTAGCTTTCGAGCAGTACTTC.

The rearrangement links TRBV7-9 to TRBJ2-4; 8 bases match TRBD1. This CDR3 has 13 amino acids. V was pared by 6 bases and J by 8 bases, with 6 bases of the junction left unmatched. Germline V gene lookup returns CDR1 SEHNR and CDR2 FQNEAQ (reference sequence). The chain's CDR3 is CASSLGQEHIQYF. DNA of the CDR3: TGTGCCAGCAGTTTGGGACAGGAGCACATTCAGTACTTC.

The CDR3 DNA reads TGTGCCAGCAGCTTAGGTCAGAGCACAGATACGCAGTATTTT. Residues: CASSLGQSTDTQYF. V gene TRBV11-2 combines with J gene TRBJ2-3; D ambiguous. Germline CDR1 and CDR2: SGHAT and FQNNGV. The V gene lost 1 base and the J gene lost 0 bases, with 5 bases spanning the gap. The CDR3 length is 14 residues.

This clone was picked up one time. The chain has TRBV6-5 and TRBJ2-5, with D maybe TRBD2 (5 bases). Per the germline V gene, CDR1 is MNHEY and CDR2 is SVGAGI. Trimming stripped 5 bases from V and 3 bases from J, with 7 bases between. The CDR3 extends over 12 amino acids. CDR3 nucleotides: TGTGCCAGCAGTCGGGGTAAAGAGACCCAGTACTTC. Encoded protein: CASSRGKETQYF.

V and J are TRBV10-1 and TRBJ2-1, with 9 bases identical to TRBD2. This CDR3 spans 15 amino acids. Trimming took 3 bases from V and 5 from J; bases not matched to a gene: 5. CDR1 WNHNN and CDR2 SYGVQD come from the germline V gene (reference sequence). The CDR3 region has the DNA TGCGCCAGCAGTGATCCAGCGGGGGGCCACAATGAGCAGTTCTTC. Its protein is CASSDPAGGHNEQFF.

The V and J genes are TRBV4-1 and TRBJ1-1; D is possibly TRBD1 (5 bases). The germline CDR1 and CDR2 sequences are MGHRA and YSYEKL. The ends were cut back, 4 bases at V and 3 bases at J, with 15 bases in the middle. This CDR3 region has 15 residues. The CDR3 reads CASSLPSRVYTEAFF. CDR3 in DNA: TGCGCCAGCAGCCTACCGTCCAGGGTCTACACTGAAGCTTTCTTT.

The chain employs TRBV2 and TRBJ1-2; TRBD1 matches 7 bases. In germline, CDR1 is SNHLY, CDR2 FYNNEI. The CDR3 has 13 residues. The junction had 5 bases not matched to a gene; V was cut back by 6 bases and J by 4 bases. The DNA for the CDR3 is TGTGCCAGCAGCGTCGGGACAGCCTATGGCTACACCTTC. Its protein product is CASSVGTAYGYTF. Full variable domain (missing parts from reference TRBV2 and TRBJ1-2): EPEVTQTPSHQVTQMGQEVILRCVPISNHLYFYWYRQILGQKVEFLVSFYNNEISEKSEIFDDQFSVERPDGSNFTLKIRSTKLEDSAMYFCASSVGTAYGYTFGSGTRLTVV.

Worth noting for this clone: Mismatch with germline at one junction end may stem from a read error. The CDR3, as DNA: TGCGTCAGCAGCACGAACCCTAGACAGGGGGCGGATGGCTACACCTTC. This gives the protein CVSSTNPRQGADGYTF. The gene calls are TRBV5-1 and TRBJ1-2; 10 bases match TRBD1. The germline V gene has CDR1 SGHRS and CDR2 YFSETQ. CDR3 length: 16 amino acids.

J is TRBJ2-1 and V is TRBV2, with 7 bases identical to TRBD1. Losses at the gene ends were 3 bases for V and 6 bases for J; bases not matched to a gene: 8. Per the germline V gene, CDR1 is SNHLY and CDR2 is FYNNEI. The CDR3 covers 15 residues. The CDR3, as DNA: TGTGCCAGCAGTGAGGGCAGGGGGTATACCAATGAGCAGTTCTTC. It specifies CASSEGRGYTNEQFF.

The J gene is TRBJ2-3, the V gene TRBV5-1; the match to TRBD2 covers 9 bases. The CDR3 loop spans 18 amino acids. The germline gives CDR1 SGHRS, CDR2 YFSETQ. The V gene end was trimmed by 5 bases and the J gene end by 0 bases; junction bases not matched to a gene: 13. DNA of the CDR3: TGCGCCAGCAGTCCCGGAGCGGGGGGACTCCTTAGCACAGATACGCAGTATTTT. It specifies CASSPGAGGLLSTDTQYF.

This clone was picked up a small number of times. V and J are TRBV18 and TRBJ2-3, with D perhaps matching TRBD2 (5 bases). Germline CDR1 and CDR2: KGHSH and LQKENI. The CDR3 extends over 11 amino acids. V lost 8 bases to trimming and J lost 3 bases, with 6 bases between them. The CDR3 reads CASRGTDTQYF. For the CDR3, the DNA is TGTGCCAGCAGAGGGACAGATACGCAGTATTTT.

This clone was detected once. The chain has TRBV6-5 and TRBJ1-2, with 7 bases fitting TRBD1. CDR1 is MNHEY, CDR2 SVGAGI, per germline. Trimming removed 6 bases from V and 8 bases from J; junction bases left unmatched: 6. This CDR3 has 12 amino acids. The CDR3 nucleotides are TGTGCCAGCAGAACCGAAGGGGGCGGCTACACCTTC. Translated: CASRTEGGGYTF.

The gene calls are TRBV13 and TRBJ2-1; 13 positions agree with TRBD2. Germline lookup yields CDR1 PRHDT and CDR2 FYEKMQ (reference sequence). V shed 5 bases, J shed 7 bases, and the junction held 11 bases outside the gene matches. The CDR3 is 17 amino acids. The CDR3 protein is CASSLGTSGAEVNEQFF. Written as DNA, the CDR3 is TGTGCCAGCAGCCTCGGGACTAGCGGGGCCGAAGTTAATGAGCAGTTCTTC.

The gene calls are TRBV5-1 and TRBJ1-5, with D possibly TRBD1 on 6 matching bases. The germline CDR1 and CDR2 sequences are SGHRS and YFSETQ. Trimming left V 0 bases short and J 9 bases short, with 16 bases between. The CDR3 is made up of 15 amino acids. The CDR3 spells CASSLVSRGITPQHF. The CDR3 DNA is TGCGCCAGCAGCTTGGTGAGCAGGGGCATTACGCCCCAGCATTTT.

The table lists this clone with a few counts. V usage is TRBV7-2 and J usage is TRBJ2-2; tentatively, D is TRBD2 (5 bases). The length of the CDR3 is 14 residues. Deletions cut 3 bases from V and 6 bases from J, with 11 bases between. Germline V gives CDR1 SGHTA, CDR2 FQGNSA. The CDR3 reads CASSFMTDSGELFF. In DNA, the CDR3 is TGTGCCAGCAGCTTTATGACGGACTCCGGGGAGCTGTTTTTT.

This clone came up a few times. The rearrangement links TRBV2 to TRBJ2-7, with 7 nucleotides matching TRBD1. V lost 6 bases, J lost 3 bases, and 2 bases stayed unmatched. CDR1 and CDR2 (germline): SNHLY, FYNNEI. The CDR3 runs 12 residues. The CDR3 is CASRGDSYEQYF. The DNA of the CDR3 is TGTGCCAGCAGGGGGGACAGCTACGAGCAGTACTTC.

The CDR3 spells CATSRVRYRQGARQETQYF. CDR3 nucleotides: TGTGCCACCAGCAGAGTCAGATATCGTCAGGGGGCAAGACAGGAGACCCAGTACTTC. The rearrangement links TRBV15 to TRBJ2-5, with 8 bases fitting TRBD1. The germline V gene has CDR1 LNHNV and CDR2 YYDKDF (reference sequence). The CDR3 runs 19 residues. V lost 1 base, J lost 5 bases, and 18 bases stayed unmatched. Together with reference TRBV15 and TRBJ2-5, the CDR3 gives the full variable domain: DAMVIQNPRYQVTQFGKPVTLSCSQTLNHNVMYWYQQKSSQAPKLLFHYYDKDFNNEADTPDNFQSRRPNTSFCFLDIRSPGLGDTAMYLCATSRVRYRQGARQETQYFGPGTRLLVL.

This clone occurred a few times. The same CDR3 also results from other DNA sequences found in this sample. The chain is built from TRBV30 and TRBJ2-7; 7 bases match TRBD2. V shed 3 bases, J shed 7 bases, and the junction held 18 bases outside the gene matches. CDR3 size: 16 residues. CDR1 is GTSNPN, CDR2 SVGIG, per germline (reference sequence). In nucleotides, the CDR3 is TGTGCCTGGAGGGATAAACTGGGGGGGGATCTGGAGGAGCAGTACTTC. Amino acids: CAWRDKLGGDLEEQYF.

The genes are TRBV27 and TRBJ2-5; no definite D call. V was clipped by 8 bases and J by 4 bases, with 14 bases between them. The CDR3 consists of 13 residues. CDR1 is MNHEY, CDR2 SMNVEV, per germline (reference sequence). This CDR3 reads CASRPARGETQYF. As DNA, the CDR3 is TGTGCCAGCCGTCCCGCCCGCGGAGAGACCCAGTACTTC.

The CDR3 here is CASGQGRGIYQPQHF. The CDR3 bases are TGTGCCAGCGGACAGGGCAGGGGGATATATCAGCCCCAGCATTTT. The rearrangement joins TRBV6-1 to TRBJ1-5; TRBD1 aligns across 8 bases. Germline lookup yields CDR1 MNHNS and CDR2 SASEGT. CDR3 length equals 15 residues. V lost 8 bases, J lost 5 bases, and 11 bases stayed unmatched.